This is a list of T cell receptor beta chains from one sample in a study of cytomegalovirus exposure and HLA in healthy donors. Sequencing was performed with immunoSEQ multiplex PCR; in TCRdb, only in-frame clones are kept and a portion is missing. The table includes over 200,000 clones, 85% to 90% detected once. The material sequenced was PBMCs. These TCRs come from a woman aged 18-30 years in good health and CMV-seronegative. Each CDR3 is given with its conserved first and last residue. The D gene is left open where the match is weak. Not every row has a clone size; where given, it reads once, few, many or a size class.

length: 16; V: TRBV27; D: TRBD2; J: TRBJ2-7; size: -; DNA: TGTGCCAGCAGGGAAAAAGCGGGAGGGCCTAATTACGAGCAGTACTTC; CDR3: CASREKAGGPNYEQYF
length: 13; V: TRBV27; D: -; J: TRBJ2-7; size: -; DNA: TGTGCCAGCAGTCGGACAGCAACCTACGAGCAGTACTTC; CDR3: CASSRTATYEQYF
length: 13; V: TRBV7-9; D: TRBD1; J: TRBJ2-7; size: -; DNA: TGTGCCAGCAGCTCGGGACAGGATTACGAGCAGTACTTC; CDR3: CASSSGQDYEQYF
length: 12; V: TRBV9; D: -; J: TRBJ2-5; size: -; DNA: TGTGCCAGCAGCGTAGGGAGGGATCCGCCTTACTTC; CDR3: CASSVGRDPPYF
length: 13; V: TRBV2; D: TRBD1; J: TRBJ1-2; size: few; DNA: TGTGCCAGCAGTAACGGACAGGGCTATGGCTACACCTTC; CDR3: CASSNGQGYGYTF
length: 16; V: TRBV5-6; D: -; J: TRBJ2-7; size: once; DNA: TGTGCCAGCAGCTTGGGGGGGGGCCTCGCTTACGACGAGCAGTACTTC; CDR3: CASSLGGGLAYDEQYF
length: 14; V: TRBV6-1; D: -; J: TRBJ2-1; size: once; DNA: TGTGCCAGCAGAGACAGACTCTCCTACAATGAGCAGTTCTTC; CDR3: CASRDRLSYNEQFF
length: 14; V: TRBV7-9; D: -; J: TRBJ1-1; size: once; DNA: TGTGCCAGCAGCTTAGTGACACAGAACACTGAAGCTTTCTTT; CDR3: CASSLVTQNTEAFF
length: 16; V: TRBV6-4; D: TRBD2; J: TRBJ2-3; size: few; DNA: TGTGCCAGCAGTGTTACGGCTAGCGGACACACAGATACGCAGTATTTT; CDR3: CASSVTASGHTDTQYF
length: 16; V: TRBV29-1; D: TRBD1; J: TRBJ1-1; size: -; DNA: TGCAGCGTTGAAGGGGGGACAGGGACCATGAACACTGAAGCTTTCTTT; CDR3: CSVEGGTGTMNTEAFF
length: 11; V: TRBV6-5; D: -; J: TRBJ1-5; size: once; DNA: TGTGCCCAGGCTAGCAATCAGCCCCAGCATTTT; CDR3: CAQASNQPQHF
length: 13; V: TRBV30; D: -; J: TRBJ1-5; size: few; DNA: TGTGCCTGGAGCACAGGGACCGATCAGCCCCAGCATTTT; CDR3: CAWSTGTDQPQHF
length: 17; V: TRBV15; D: TRBD1; J: TRBJ2-2; size: once; DNA: TGTGCCACCAGCAGATGGGGGACAGGGTCAGGGACCGGGGAGCTGTTTTTT; CDR3: CATSRWGTGSGTGELFF
length: 12; V: TRBV5-6; D: -; J: TRBJ2-6; size: -; DNA: TGTGCCAGCAGCCGAGACAGAAACGTCCTGACTTTC; CDR3: CASSRDRNVLTF
length: 13; V: TRBV6-5; D: -; J: TRBJ2-2; size: -; DNA: TGTGCCAGCAGTTACTTTCGGGGGGGGGAGCTGTTTTTT; CDR3: CASSYFRGGELFF
length: 15; V: TRBV5-4; D: TRBD1; J: TRBJ1-2; size: -; DNA: TGTGCCAGCAGTCCGAGGGGCAGGGGGAGAGAAGGCTACACCTTC; CDR3: CASSPRGRGREGYTF
length: 16; V: TRBV7-8; D: -; J: TRBJ1-3; size: -; DNA: TGTGCCAGCAGCTTTCAGACGAGGAGCTCTGGAAACACCATATATTTT; CDR3: CASSFQTRSSGNTIYF
length: 15; V: TRBV5-1; D: -; J: TRBJ1-3; size: -; DNA: TGCGCCAGCAGCTTGGGGGGCGTTTCTGGAAACACCATATATTTT; CDR3: CASSLGGVSGNTIYF
length: 14; V: TRBV28; D: -; J: TRBJ2-2; size: -; DNA: TGTGCCAGCAGTCTCCCAGACTACACCGGGGAGCTGTTTTTT; CDR3: CASSLPDYTGELFF
length: 14; V: TRBV27; D: -; J: TRBJ1-5; size: -; DNA: TGTGCCAGCAGTTCCTTGGACAGTAATCAGCCCCAGCATTTT; CDR3: CASSSLDSNQPQHF
length: 12; V: TRBV28; D: -; J: TRBJ1-1; size: once; DNA: TGTGCCAGCAGTTCCACCCGGGTTGAAGCTTTCTTT; CDR3: CASSSTRVEAFF
length: 15; V: TRBV9; D: -; J: TRBJ2-5; size: -; DNA: TGTGCCAGTGCCCCCGGGGGGCCTAACCAAGAGACCCAGTACTTC; CDR3: CASAPGGPNQETQYF
length: 15; V: TRBV29-1; D: TRBD2; J: TRBJ2-3; size: -; DNA: TGCAGCGTTGAAGACTTCGGGACTAGCCCAGATACGCAGTATTTT; CDR3: CSVEDFGTSPDTQYF
length: 13; V: TRBV30; D: -; J: TRBJ2-2; size: -; DNA: TGTGCCTGGAGCGGGAGCCCGGTCGGGGAGCTGTTTTTT; CDR3: CAWSGSPVGELFF
length: 11; V: TRBV27; D: TRBD1; J: TRBJ1-5; size: -; DNA: TGTGCCAGTAGGGGGCACCAGCCCCAGCATTTT; CDR3: CASRGHQPQHF
length: 13; V: TRBV7-2; D: -; J: TRBJ2-5; size: -; DNA: TGTGCCAGCAGCTTCGGGAGACTAGAGACCCAGTACTTC; CDR3: CASSFGRLETQYF
length: 12; V: TRBV11-3; D: -; J: TRBJ2-1; size: -; DNA: TGTGCCAGCAGCTTAGATCCTAATGAGCAGTTCTTC; CDR3: CASSLDPNEQFF
length: 15; V: TRBV7-8; D: -; J: TRBJ1-3; size: -; DNA: TGTGCCAGCAGCCCCAATTTAGACTCTGGAAACACCATATATTTT; CDR3: CASSPNLDSGNTIYF
length: 15; V: TRBV27; D: -; J: TRBJ1-2; size: -; DNA: TGTGCCAGCAGTCCTCTCGAAGAGCTGAACTATGGCTACACCTTC; CDR3: CASSPLEELNYGYTF
length: 17; V: TRBV4-1; D: TRBD1; J: TRBJ2-5; size: -; DNA: TGCGCCAGCAGCCACGCCCCCGGACAGGGCAGAGGAGAGACCCAGTACTTC; CDR3: CASSHAPGQGRGETQYF
length: 16; V: TRBV28; D: TRBD1; J: TRBJ2-7; size: once; DNA: TGTGCCAGCAGTTATAACAGGGGAAGTATATCCTACGAGCAGTACTTC; CDR3: CASSYNRGSISYEQYF
length: 15; V: TRBV5-5; D: TRBD2; J: TRBJ2-1; size: once; DNA: TGTGCCAGCAGCACCGGTCATGCGGGAGCTGAGGAGCAGTTCTTC; CDR3: CASSTGHAGAEEQFF
length: 14; V: TRBV29-1; D: -; J: TRBJ2-7; size: -; DNA: TGCAGCGTTGAGGGGGTGGGGACAAACTACGAGCAGTACTTC; CDR3: CSVEGVGTNYEQYF
length: 17; V: TRBV7-9; D: TRBD2; J: TRBJ2-1; size: -; DNA: TGTGCCAGCAGCTTAGAGCAAGCGGGAGGGTTCTACAATGAGCAGTTCTTC; CDR3: CASSLEQAGGFYNEQFF
length: 15; V: TRBV28; D: -; J: TRBJ2-4; size: once; DNA: TGTGCCAGCAGTTTGAGGAGGGGAACCAAAAACATTCAGTACTTC; CDR3: CASSLRRGTKNIQYF
length: 14; V: TRBV27; D: TRBD2; J: TRBJ2-1; size: -; DNA: TGTGCCAGCAGTTTCGCTAGCGGGGGGAATGAGCAGTTCTTC; CDR3: CASSFASGGNEQFF
length: 17; V: TRBV5-8; D: TRBD2; J: TRBJ2-7; size: -; DNA: TGTGCCAGCAGCTGGACGTTAGGCGGGAGACTCGGAAACGAGCAGTACTTC; CDR3: CASSWTLGGRLGNEQYF
length: 16; V: TRBV7-2; D: TRBD2; J: TRBJ2-7; size: -; DNA: TGTGCCAGCAGCTCCCTGGGCGCGGGAGGATCCTACGAGCAGTACTTC; CDR3: CASSSLGAGGSYEQYF
length: 15; V: TRBV9; D: TRBD1; J: TRBJ2-7; size: -; DNA: TGTGCCAGCAGCGCCCTCGGGACAGGAGCCTACGAGCAGTACTTC; CDR3: CASSALGTGAYEQYF
length: 11; V: TRBV29-1; D: -; J: TRBJ2-5; size: -; DNA: TGCAGCGGGAGGCAAGCGGAGACCCAGTACTTC; CDR3: CSGRQAETQYF
length: 17; V: TRBV19; D: TRBD2; J: TRBJ2-7; size: -; DNA: TGTGCCAGTAGTATGACTGGCGGGAGCGCTTCCCCCTACGAGCAGTACTTC; CDR3: CASSMTGGSASPYEQYF
length: 11; V: TRBV28; D: -; J: TRBJ2-1; size: -; DNA: TGTGCCAGCAGTACAGGGTTTGAGCAGTTCTTC; CDR3: CASSTGFEQFF
length: 12; V: TRBV30; D: -; J: TRBJ1-1; size: -; DNA: TGTGCCTGGAGTGTTTTTACAGTAAAAGCTTTCTTT; CDR3: CAWSVFTVKAFF
length: 15; V: TRBV7-9; D: -; J: TRBJ1-4; size: once; DNA: TGTGCCAGCAGCCCGGGGTCGGCAACTAATGAAAAACTGTTTTTT; CDR3: CASSPGSATNEKLFF
length: 14; V: TRBV5-4; D: TRBD1; J: TRBJ1-2; size: -; DNA: TGTGCCAGCAGCCCAGGGGGCACGAACTATGGCTACACCTTC; CDR3: CASSPGGTNYGYTF
length: 11; V: TRBV6-1; D: -; J: TRBJ2-3; size: -; DNA: TGTGCCAGCAGCCTAACGGGAGTTTGGGATTTT; CDR3: CASSLTGVWDF
length: 13; V: TRBV27; D: -; J: TRBJ1-1; size: -; DNA: TGTGCCAGCAGTTTAGTGCGAGGCACTGAAGCTTTCTTT; CDR3: CASSLVRGTEAFF
length: 17; V: TRBV27; D: TRBD1; J: TRBJ2-7; size: -; DNA: TGTGCCAGCAGTTACAGTGGACAGGGGGCGCTGGGAGGGGAGCAGTACTTC; CDR3: CASSYSGQGALGGEQYF
length: 13; V: TRBV19; D: -; J: TRBJ1-4; size: once; DNA: TGTGCCAGTAGAACCGGGGGGAGCGAAAAACTGTTTTTT; CDR3: CASRTGGSEKLFF
length: 20; V: TRBV11-2; D: -; J: TRBJ2-7; size: -; DNA: TGTGCCAGCAGCTTAGATCAGGCCCAGGGGCTTTTTCAATCGTCCTACGAGCAGTACTTC; CDR3: CASSLDQAQGLFQSSYEQYF
length: 16; V: TRBV7-9; D: TRBD2; J: TRBJ2-5; size: -; DNA: TGTGCCAGCAGCTCAGGGACTAGCGGGTTAGGAGAGACCCAGTACTTC; CDR3: CASSSGTSGLGETQYF